The T cell receptor (beta chain) described here comes from a study of Ad26.COV2.S vaccination and SARS-CoV-2 variants. Study as a whole: Ad26.COV2.S given intramuscularly, once or twice 56 days apart.

This sample's treatment: approximately 18 received Ad26.COV2.S at low or high dose, single or two shots; roughly five received placebo; per-sample allocation not given. Samples were taken on day 63 after the first vaccine or placebo injection. TCRdb keeps only in-frame clones here, not all; method: immunoSEQ multiplex PCR. The data show approximately 400,000 clones, with about 83% seen just once and around 7.4% held by the top ten. Study-wide points: Those who received vaccine or placebo ended up with similar non-spike TCR breadth.

CDR3 length equals 15 residues. Per germline, CDR1 SGHAT and CDR2 FQNNGV. Between the trimmed V and J ends, which lost 0 bases and 8 bases, there was a span of 16 bases. This clone showed up just once. Its antigen remains unidentified. The TCR sequence derives from a person between 18 and 65 years old who received the Ad26.COV2.S COVID-19 vaccine or a placebo. The sequencing here drew on peripheral blood, taken in a trial of Ad26.COV2.S vaccine versus placebo. J is TRBJ1-2 and V is TRBV11-2; tentative D call: TRBD1 (5 bases). The CDR3 nucleotides read TGTGCCAGCAGCTTAGATCCGGGCGGGACCGGGGGCTACACCTTC. As protein: CASSLDPGGTGGYTF. Using reference TRBV11-2 and TRBJ1-2 for the parts outside the CDR3, the full variable domain is EAGVAQSPRYKIIEKRQSVAFWCNPISGHATLYWYQQILGQGPKLLIQFQNNGVVDDSQLPKDRFSAERLKGVDSTLKIQPAKLEDSAVYLCASSLDPGGTGGYTFGSGTRLTVV.